These 23 T cell receptor beta chains came from one sample sequenced in a study of CD8 T cells in ankylosing spondylitis. Study-level findings and limits: One TCR beta motif, made up of seven to nine highly homologous variants, appeared characteristic of ankylosing spondylitis blood.

From the 5' RACE reads, TCRdb called clonotypes with MiXCR, one entry per CDR3 protein. This table holds 700,000 to 850,000 distinct CDR3 sequences, approximately 12% found once. Antigens for these TCRs are unknown. The sequencing sample was made of blood, either unsorted or a sorted T cell fraction (not recorded which). All receptors come from a male donor with ankylosing spondylitis.

This clonotype has only one observation. The chain has TRBV11-3 and TRBJ2-1, with 9 bases lining up with TRBD2. Germline V gene data show CDR1 as SGHNT and CDR2 as YENEEA. CDR3 length: 15 residues. The J segment lost 9 bases and the V segment lost 3 bases, leaving 9 bases of the junction unmatched. CDR3 in amino acids: CASSFPGLAVREQFF. The CDR3, as DNA: TGTGCCAGCAGCTTCCCGGGACTAGCAGTTCGTGAGCAGTTCTTC. The whole variable domain, remainder taken from reference TRBV11-3 and TRBJ2-1, is EAGVVQSPRYKIIEKKQPVAFWCNPISGHNTLYWYLQNLGQGPELLIRYENEEAVDDSQLPKDRFSAERLKGVDSTLKIQPAELGDSAVYLCASSFPGLAVREQFFGPGTRLTVL.

The sample holds a few counts of this clonotype. This chain joins TRBV18 and TRBJ2-7; possibly TRBD1 for D (6 bases). CDR1 and CDR2 from the germline V gene are KGHSH and LQKENI. V was trimmed by 3 bases and J by 6 bases, leaving 9 bases between them. The CDR3 sequence is 12 residues long. In DNA form, the CDR3 reads TGTGCCAGCTCACCCGGGACACGCGAGCAGTACTTC. This translates into CASSPGTREQYF.

This clonotype was counted between two and nine times. The gene calls are TRBV5-1 and TRBJ1-1, with TRBD1 identical over 7 bases. Germline CDR1 reads SGHRS; CDR2 reads YFSETQ. The V segment lost 0 bases and the J segment 3 bases; nucleotides outside the gene matches: 5. The CDR3 runs 15 residues. The CDR3 bases are TGCGCCAGCAGCTTGGAGGGGGCTTTCGACACTGAAGCTTTCTTT. This codes for CASSLEGAFDTEAFF.

This clonotype has a count of ten or more. The chain has TRBV5-1 and TRBJ2-3; TRBD1 matches 7 bases. Per the germline V gene, CDR1 is SGHRS and CDR2 is YFSETQ. The V gene end was trimmed by 4 bases and the J gene end by 4 bases; junction bases not matched to a gene: 9. The CDR3 consists of 15 residues. The CDR3 sequence is CASSPTGLSADTQYF. CDR3 sequence (DNA): TGCGCCAGCAGCCCGACAGGGTTGAGCGCAGATACGCAGTATTTT.

At least ten counts were recorded for this clonotype. This rearrangement joins TRBV20-1 to TRBJ2-1; D perhaps matches TRBD2 (6 bases). Per germline, CDR1 DFQATT and CDR2 SNEGSKA (reference sequence). The CDR3 covers 13 residues. The ends were cut back, 6 bases at V and 0 bases at J, with 9 bases in the middle. CDR3 nucleotide sequence: TGCAGTGCAAAGACTAGCTCCTACAATGAGCAGTTCTTC. This translates into CSAKTSSYNEQFF.

This chain connects TRBV29-1 to TRBJ1-4; D is unresolved. Germline loops: CDR1 SQVTM, CDR2 ANQGSEA. The CDR3 covers 13 residues. The germline V and J ends were trimmed by 6 bases and 4 bases, with 12 bases remaining between them. CDR3 sequence (DNA): TGCAGCGTGACGAGGTTGAGTAATGAAAAACTGTTTTTT. This encodes CSVTRLSNEKLFF.

This chain uses TRBV4-2 with TRBJ2-5, with a weak D call TRBD2 (6 bases). The CDR3 has 15 amino acids. CDR1 is LGHNA and CDR2 is YNFKEQ in the germline V gene. V lost 3 bases and J lost 4, with 15 bases in between. CDR3 coding DNA: TGTGCCAGCAGCCAGGGACTGACTGGGGGAGAGACCCAGTACTTC. Its protein product is CASSQGLTGGETQYF.

The V gene is TRBV24-1, the J gene TRBJ2-2; weak D call: TRBD2 (5 bases). V dropped 8 bases and J dropped 7 bases, with 7 bases sitting between them. Germline V gene data show CDR1 as KGHDR and CDR2 as SFDVKD. The CDR3 is 11 amino acids. Written as DNA, the CDR3 is TGTGCCACCAAAGGACTCGGGGAGCTGTTTTTT. Translated: CATKGLGELFF.

This clonotype occurred many times. The chain carries TRBV20-1 and TRBJ2-3, with 8 bases identical to TRBD1. The length of the CDR3 is 15 residues. Looked up from germline, CDR1 is DFQATT and CDR2 is SNEGSKA (reference sequence). V was clipped by 0 bases and J by 3 bases; unmatched bases: 5. CDR3 DNA sequence: TGCAGTGCTAGAGATTTTAACAGGGGGACAGATACGCAGTATTTT. As protein: CSARDFNRGTDTQYF.

This clonotype was detected only a few times. The gene calls are TRBV6-5 and TRBJ2-2; possible D gene TRBD1, 6 bases. Germline CDR1 and CDR2: MNHEY and SVGAGI. The ends were cut back, 0 bases at V and 5 bases at J, with 13 bases in the middle. CDR3 length equals 16 residues. This CDR3 is CASSYSFAGETGELFF. In DNA, the CDR3 is TGTGCCAGCAGTTACTCGTTCGCAGGGGAAACCGGGGAGCTGTTTTTT.

This clonotype was counted between two and nine times. This chain uses TRBV12-3 or TRBV12-4 with TRBJ1-4; D gene ambiguous. Trimming removed 3 bases at V and 4 bases at J, with 9 bases between. CDR3 length equals 14 residues. CDR3 sequence: CASSFKDLNEKLFF. For the CDR3, the DNA is TGTGCCAGCAGTTTTAAGGATCTTAATGAAAAACTGTTTTTT.

This clonotype has just a few counts. The V gene is TRBV20-1, the J gene TRBJ1-1; D remains ambiguous. Trimming took off 5 bases at V and 6 bases at J, with 16 bases between the two ends. Germline V gene data show CDR1 as DFQATT and CDR2 as SNEGSKA (reference sequence). The CDR3 loop spans 13 amino acids. The CDR3 DNA reads TGCAGTGCTCTAGGCGGGAGAGAGCCTGAAGCTTTCTTT. Translated: CSALGGREPEAFF.

This clonotype was seen once. The chain recombines TRBV6-4 with TRBJ2-3; 8 bases agree with TRBD1. The CDR3 sequence is 14 residues long. The germline gives CDR1 MRHNA, CDR2 SNTAGT. V lost 10 bases to trimming and J lost 2 bases; unmatched junction nucleotides: 8. CDR3 in amino acids: CATSGGPFTDTQYF. CDR3 nucleotide sequence: TGTGCCACCTCAGGGGGCCCCTTCACAGATACGCAGTATTTT.

This clonotype was seen more than once but under ten times. The J gene is TRBJ2-1, the V gene TRBV5-1; 9 bases agree with TRBD2. CDR1 is SGHRS, CDR2 YFSETQ, per germline. The ends lost 4 bases at V and 3 bases at J; junction bases unmatched: 8. CDR3 length: 16 amino acids. CDR3 DNA sequence: TGCGCCAGCAGCCCGCCTAGCGGGGCGAACTACAATGAGCAGTTCTTC. It encodes CASSPPSGANYNEQFF.

The chain combines TRBV6-5 with TRBJ1-3; D unresolved. Germline assignment: CDR1 MNHEY and CDR2 SVGAGI. Trimming shortened V by 2 bases and J by 0 bases, and 8 bases separated the two germline ends. The CDR3 has 15 amino acids. Here the CDR3 DNA reads TGTGCCAGCAGTTACGGAGGAAACTCTGGAAACACCATATATTTT. Protein: CASSYGGNSGNTIYF.

The chain combines TRBV15 with TRBJ2-1, with 11 bases matching TRBD2. CDR1 and CDR2 (germline): LNHNV, YYDKDF (reference sequence). The CDR3 has 16 residues. J lost 9 bases, V lost 2 bases, and 9 bases had no gene match. The chain's CDR3 is CATSRQLAGAGGEQFF. CDR3 DNA: TGTGCCACCAGCAGACAACTAGCGGGGGCCGGAGGTGAGCAGTTCTTC.

This clonotype has only a few counts. The gene calls are TRBV6-5 and TRBJ1-5; D is unclear. The CDR3 extends over 15 amino acids. Germline lookup yields CDR1 MNHEY and CDR2 SVGAGI. V was clipped by 0 bases and J by 3 bases, with 9 bases between them. The CDR3 nucleotides read TGTGCCAGCAGTTACTCGGGGAGGGACAATCAGCCCCAGCATTTT. It translates to CASSYSGRDNQPQHF.

CDR3: CATSDWPDVYTF. The CDR3 DNA follows: TGTGCCACCAGTGATTGGCCGGATGTCTACACCTTC. V and J are TRBV24-1 and TRBJ1-2; D gene uncertain. Germline CDR1 and CDR2: KGHDR and SFDVKD. CDR3 size: 12 residues. Trimming pared 2 bases from V and 10 bases from J, leaving 10 bases between.

In its sample, this clonotype was seen a few times. V and J are TRBV7-9 and TRBJ2-3; D tentatively reads TRBD1 or TRBD2 (7 bases each). The CDR3 sequence is 17 residues long. V was trimmed by 2 bases and J by 2 bases, leaving 17 bases between them. The germline V gene has CDR1 SEHNR and CDR2 FQNEAQ (reference sequence). The CDR3 loop is CASSLYQGGASTDTQYF. The CDR3 bases are TGTGCCAGCAGCTTATATCAGGGGGGGGCTTCCACAGATACGCAGTATTTT.

The rearrangement links TRBV11-2 to TRBJ1-2, with 12 bases that match TRBD1. This CDR3 spans 18 amino acids. The germline V gene has CDR1 SGHAT and CDR2 FQNNGV. V lost 5 bases and J lost 3; bases outside the gene matches: 13. This CDR3 reads CASSHRVLGTGGDYGYTF. CDR3 bases: TGTGCCAGCAGCCACAGAGTCCTCGGGACAGGGGGCGACTATGGCTACACCTTC. The complete variable domain, with remaining parts taken from reference TRBV11-2 and TRBJ1-2, reads EAGVAQSPRYKIIEKRQSVAFWCNPISGHATLYWYQQILGQGPKLLIQFQNNGVVDDSQLPKDRFSAERLKGVDSTLKIQPAKLEDSAVYLCASSHRVLGTGGDYGYTFGSGTRLTVV.

The chain links TRBV29-1 to TRBJ2-1; unclear D gene. The germline V gene has CDR1 SQVTM and CDR2 ANQGSEA. This CDR3 region has 14 residues. Trimming removed 3 bases at V and 4 bases at J, with 13 bases between. CDR3 DNA sequence: TGCAGCGTTGATAGGGTCAGGAGTTACAATGAGCAGTTCTTC. Translating it yields CSVDRVRSYNEQFF.

This chain connects TRBV12-3 or TRBV12-4 to TRBJ1-2; 9 nucleotides agree with TRBD1. Trimming removed 7 bases from V and 3 bases from J; junction bases left unmatched: 12. The CDR3 covers 16 residues. This CDR3 is CASTTYRGPPDYGYTF. The CDR3 bases are TGTGCCAGCACTACCTACAGGGGGCCTCCGGACTATGGCTACACCTTC.

In this sample, this clonotype turned up many times. This chain uses TRBV12-3 or TRBV12-4 with TRBJ1-1, with unresolved D. The CDR3 is 13 amino acids. With 3 bases removed from V and 3 bases from J, the gap between germline ends came to 8 bases. For the CDR3, the DNA is TGTGCCAGCAGTTTTAGCGGGTACACTGAAGCTTTCTTT. This codes for CASSFSGYTEAFF.